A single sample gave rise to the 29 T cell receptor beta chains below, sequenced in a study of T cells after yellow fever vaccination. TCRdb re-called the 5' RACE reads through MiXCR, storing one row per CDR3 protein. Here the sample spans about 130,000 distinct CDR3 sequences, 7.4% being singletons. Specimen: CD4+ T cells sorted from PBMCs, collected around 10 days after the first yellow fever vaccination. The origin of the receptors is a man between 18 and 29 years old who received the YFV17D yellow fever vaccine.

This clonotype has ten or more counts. The CDR3 sequence is CASSVVPGYSGANVLTF. In DNA, the CDR3 is TGTGCCAGCAGCGTAGTCCCGGGGTACTCTGGGGCCAACGTCCTGACTTTC. The chain links TRBV9 to TRBJ2-6; possibly TRBD2 for D (5 bases). The CDR3 runs to 17 residues. Trimming stripped 0 bases from V and 0 bases from J, with 10 bases between. Germline V CDR1 and CDR2: SGDLS, YYNGEE. The full variable domain, with the rest looked up from reference TRBV9 and TRBJ2-6, is DSGVTQTPKHLITATGQRVTLRCSPRSGDLSVYWYQQSLDQGLQFLIQYYNGEERAKGNILERFSAQQFPDLHSELNLSSLELGDSALYFCASSVVPGYSGANVLTFGAGSRLTVL.

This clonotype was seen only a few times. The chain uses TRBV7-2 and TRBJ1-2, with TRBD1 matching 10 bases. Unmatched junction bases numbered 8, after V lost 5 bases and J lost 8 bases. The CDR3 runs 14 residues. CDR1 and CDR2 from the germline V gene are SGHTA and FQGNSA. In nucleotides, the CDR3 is TGTGCCAGCAGCCTCAGACAGGGGGCTGGAGGCTACACCTTC. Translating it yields CASSLRQGAGGYTF.

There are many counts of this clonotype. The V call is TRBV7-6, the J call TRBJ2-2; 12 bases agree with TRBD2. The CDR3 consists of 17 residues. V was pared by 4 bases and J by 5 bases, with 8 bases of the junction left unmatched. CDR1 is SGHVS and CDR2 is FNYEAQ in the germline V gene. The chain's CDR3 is CASSSYRTSGNTGELFF. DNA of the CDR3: TGTGCCAGCAGCTCCTATCGGACTAGCGGGAATACCGGGGAGCTGTTTTTT.

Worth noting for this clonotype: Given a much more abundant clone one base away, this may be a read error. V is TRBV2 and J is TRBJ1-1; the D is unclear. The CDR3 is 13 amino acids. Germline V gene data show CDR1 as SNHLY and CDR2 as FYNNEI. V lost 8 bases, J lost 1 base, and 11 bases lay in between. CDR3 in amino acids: CASGGLGNTEAFF. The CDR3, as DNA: TGTGCCAGCGGTGGGTTGGGGAACACTGAAGCTTTCTTT. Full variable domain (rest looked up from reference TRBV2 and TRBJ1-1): EPEVTQTPSHQVTQMGQEVILRCVPISNHLYFYWYRQILGQKVEFLVSFYNNEISEKSEIFDDQFSVERPDGSNFTLKIRSTKLEDSAMYFCASGGLGNTEAFFGQGTRLTVV.

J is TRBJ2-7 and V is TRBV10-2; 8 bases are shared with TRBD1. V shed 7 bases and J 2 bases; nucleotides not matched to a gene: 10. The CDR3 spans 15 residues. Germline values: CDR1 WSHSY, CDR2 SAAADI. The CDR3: CASMNPGQEAYEQYF. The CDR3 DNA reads TGCGCCAGCATGAATCCGGGACAGGAGGCCTACGAGCAGTACTTC.

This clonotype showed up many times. The CDR3: CASSPSPGPQETQYF. In DNA, the CDR3 is TGTGCCAGCAGCCCTTCGCCGGGACCCCAAGAGACCCAGTACTTC. The genes are TRBV9 and TRBJ2-5; D assignment may be TRBD1 or TRBD2 (5 bases each). The CDR3 covers 15 residues. CDR1 is SGDLS and CDR2 is YYNGEE in the germline V gene. With 4 bases removed from V and 1 base from J, the gap between germline ends came to 14 bases. Full variable domain (missing parts from reference TRBV9 and TRBJ2-5): DSGVTQTPKHLITATGQRVTLRCSPRSGDLSVYWYQQSLDQGLQFLIQYYNGEERAKGNILERFSAQQFPDLHSELNLSSLELGDSALYFCASSPSPGPQETQYFGPGTRLLVL.

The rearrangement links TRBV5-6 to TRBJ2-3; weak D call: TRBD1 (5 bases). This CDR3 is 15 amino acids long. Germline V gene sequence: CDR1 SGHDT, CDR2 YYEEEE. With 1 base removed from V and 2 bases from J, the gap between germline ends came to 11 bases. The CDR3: CASSLRQPITDTQYF. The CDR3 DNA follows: TGTGCCAGCAGCTTGCGACAGCCCATCACAGATACGCAGTATTTT. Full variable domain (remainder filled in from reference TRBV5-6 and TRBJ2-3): DAGVTQSPTHLIKTRGQQVTLRCSPKSGHDTVSWYQQALGQGPQFIFQYYEEEERQRGNFPDRFSGHQFPNYSSELNVNALLLGDSALYLCASSLRQPITDTQYFGPGTRLTVL.

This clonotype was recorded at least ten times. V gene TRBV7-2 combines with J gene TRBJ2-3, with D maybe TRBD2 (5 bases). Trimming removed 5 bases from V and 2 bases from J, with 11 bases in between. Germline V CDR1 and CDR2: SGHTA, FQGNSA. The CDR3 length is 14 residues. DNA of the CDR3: TGTGCCAGCAGCCCACCGGGGATCACAGATACGCAGTATTTT. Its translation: CASSPPGITDTQYF.

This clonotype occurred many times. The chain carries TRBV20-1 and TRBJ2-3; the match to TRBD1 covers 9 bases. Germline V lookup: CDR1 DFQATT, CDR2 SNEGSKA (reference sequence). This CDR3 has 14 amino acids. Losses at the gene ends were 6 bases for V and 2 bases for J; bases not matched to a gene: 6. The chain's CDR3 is CSALRDRATDTQYF. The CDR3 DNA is TGCAGTGCCCTCCGGGACAGGGCCACAGATACGCAGTATTTT.

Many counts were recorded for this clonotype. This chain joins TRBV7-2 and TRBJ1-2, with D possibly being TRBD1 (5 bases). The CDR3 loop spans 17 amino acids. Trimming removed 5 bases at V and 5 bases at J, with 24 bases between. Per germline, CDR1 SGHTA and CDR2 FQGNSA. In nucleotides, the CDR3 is TGTGCCAGCAGCCCCAGCTGGCCAGGGCAATTTGGATATGGCTACACCTTC. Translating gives CASSPSWPGQFGYGYTF.

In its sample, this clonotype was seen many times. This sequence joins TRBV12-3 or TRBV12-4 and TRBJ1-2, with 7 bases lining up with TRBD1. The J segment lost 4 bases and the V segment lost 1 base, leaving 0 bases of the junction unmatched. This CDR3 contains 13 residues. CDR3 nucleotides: TGTGCCAGCAGTTTAGGGGACAGCTATGGCTACACCTTC. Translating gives CASSLGDSYGYTF.

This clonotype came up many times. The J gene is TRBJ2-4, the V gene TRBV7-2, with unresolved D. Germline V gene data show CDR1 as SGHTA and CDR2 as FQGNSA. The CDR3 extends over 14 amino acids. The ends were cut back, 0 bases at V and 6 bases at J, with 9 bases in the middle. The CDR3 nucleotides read TGTGCCAGCAGCTTAGCAGGGCAGCTAAACATTCAGTACTTC. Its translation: CASSLAGQLNIQYF.

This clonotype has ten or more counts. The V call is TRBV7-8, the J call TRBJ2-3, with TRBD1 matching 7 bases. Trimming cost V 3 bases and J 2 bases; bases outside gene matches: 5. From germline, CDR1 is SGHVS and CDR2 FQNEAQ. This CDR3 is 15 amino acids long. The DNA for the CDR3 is TGTGCCAGCAGCTTTTACAGGGGAAACACAGATACGCAGTATTTT. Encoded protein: CASSFYRGNTDTQYF. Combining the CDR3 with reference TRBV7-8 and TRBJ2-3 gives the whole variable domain GAGVSQSPRYKVAKRGQDVALRCDPISGHVSLFWYQQALGQGPEFLTYFQNEAQLDKSGLPSDRFFAERPEGSVSTLKIQRTQQEDSAVYLCASSFYRGNTDTQYFGPGTRLTVL.

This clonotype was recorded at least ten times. In nucleotides, the CDR3 is TGTGCCAGCAGTGGCCCCGGGACAGACTACGAGCAGTACTTC. This sequence encodes CASSGPGTDYEQYF. The chain is built from TRBV6-1 and TRBJ2-7; TRBD1 matches at 7 bases. The CDR3 is made up of 14 amino acids. V lost 4 bases to trimming and J lost 3 bases; unmatched junction nucleotides: 6. Per germline, CDR1 MNHNS and CDR2 SASEGT.

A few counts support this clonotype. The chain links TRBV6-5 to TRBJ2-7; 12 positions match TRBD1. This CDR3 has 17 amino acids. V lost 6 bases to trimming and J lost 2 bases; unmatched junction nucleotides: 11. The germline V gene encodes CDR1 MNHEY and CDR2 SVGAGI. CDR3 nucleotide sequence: TGTGCCAGCAGGGGACAGGGGGCACCCCTGTCCCCCTACGAGCAGTACGTC. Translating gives CASRGQGAPLSPYEQYV.

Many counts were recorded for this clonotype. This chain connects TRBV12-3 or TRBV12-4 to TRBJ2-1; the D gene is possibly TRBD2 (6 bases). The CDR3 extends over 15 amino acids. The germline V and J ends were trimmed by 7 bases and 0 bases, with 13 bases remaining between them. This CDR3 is CASTPYGSSYNEQFF. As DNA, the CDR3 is TGTGCCAGCACCCCGTACGGGAGCTCCTACAATGAGCAGTTCTTC.

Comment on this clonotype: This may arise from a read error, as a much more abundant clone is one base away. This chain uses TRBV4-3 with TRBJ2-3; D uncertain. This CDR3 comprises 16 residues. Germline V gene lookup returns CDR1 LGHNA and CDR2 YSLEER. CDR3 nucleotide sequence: TGCGTCAGCAGCCAAGATCTTTGGGGTAGCACAGATACGCAGTATTTT. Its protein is CVSSQDLWGSTDTQYF.

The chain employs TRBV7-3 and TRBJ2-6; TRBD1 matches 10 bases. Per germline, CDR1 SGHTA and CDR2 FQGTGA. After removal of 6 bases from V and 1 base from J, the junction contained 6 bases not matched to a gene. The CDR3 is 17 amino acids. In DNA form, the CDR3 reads TGTGCCAGCAGTGAGACAGGGGGCGCGTCTGGGGCCAACGTCCTGACTTTC. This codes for CASSETGGASGANVLTF.

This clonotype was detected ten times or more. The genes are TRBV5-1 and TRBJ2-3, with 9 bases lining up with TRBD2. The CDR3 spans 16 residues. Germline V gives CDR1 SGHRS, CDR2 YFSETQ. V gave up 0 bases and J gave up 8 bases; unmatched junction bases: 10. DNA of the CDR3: TGCGCCAGCAGCTTGGCGATGGCGGGGGGGCCTAGTACGCAGTATTTT. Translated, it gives CASSLAMAGGPSTQYF.

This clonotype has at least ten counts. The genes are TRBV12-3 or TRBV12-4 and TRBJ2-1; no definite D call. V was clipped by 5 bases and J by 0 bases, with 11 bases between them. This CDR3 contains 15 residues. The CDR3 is CASSIDTSSYNEQFF. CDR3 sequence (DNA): TGTGCCAGCAGTATAGACACCAGCTCCTACAATGAGCAGTTCTTC.

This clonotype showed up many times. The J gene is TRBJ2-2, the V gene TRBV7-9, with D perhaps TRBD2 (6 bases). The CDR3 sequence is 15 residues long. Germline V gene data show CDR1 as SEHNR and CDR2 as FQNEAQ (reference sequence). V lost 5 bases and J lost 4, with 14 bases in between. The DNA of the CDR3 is TGTGCCAGCAGCACGCGGGACCCCCTCACCGGGGAGCTGTTTTTT. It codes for CASSTRDPLTGELFF.

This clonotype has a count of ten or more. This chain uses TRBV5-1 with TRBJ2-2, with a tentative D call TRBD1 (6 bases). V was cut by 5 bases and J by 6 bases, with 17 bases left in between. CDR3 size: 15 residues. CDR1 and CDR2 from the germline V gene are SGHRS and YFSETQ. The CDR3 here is CASSVLDSKPGELFF. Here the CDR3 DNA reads TGCGCCAGCAGTGTACTGGACAGTAAGCCCGGGGAGCTGTTTTTT.

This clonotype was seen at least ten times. The CDR3 coding sequence is TGTGCCAGCAGCCCGCCGGGCCAGTATAGGGAGCTGTTTTTT. Amino acid sequence: CASSPPGQYRELFF. V gene TRBV11-2 combines with J gene TRBJ2-2; unclear D gene. Per germline, CDR1 SGHAT and CDR2 FQNNGV. The CDR3 runs 14 residues. V shed 5 bases and J shed 9 bases, with 16 bases lying between them.

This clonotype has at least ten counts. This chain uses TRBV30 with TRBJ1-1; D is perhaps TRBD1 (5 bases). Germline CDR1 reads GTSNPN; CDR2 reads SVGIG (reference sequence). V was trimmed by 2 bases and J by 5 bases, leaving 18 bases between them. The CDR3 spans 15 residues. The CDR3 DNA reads TGTGCCTGGAGTCTTCAGGGCGAAGCGCAGACTGAAGCTTTCTTT. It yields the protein CAWSLQGEAQTEAFF.

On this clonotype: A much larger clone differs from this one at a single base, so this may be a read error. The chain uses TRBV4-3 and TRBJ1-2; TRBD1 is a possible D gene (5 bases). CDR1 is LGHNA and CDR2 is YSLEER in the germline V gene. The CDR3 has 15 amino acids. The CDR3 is CASIQVSQGLYGYTF. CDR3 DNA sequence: TGCGCCAGCATCCAAGTCAGCCAGGGACTCTATGGCTACACCTTC.

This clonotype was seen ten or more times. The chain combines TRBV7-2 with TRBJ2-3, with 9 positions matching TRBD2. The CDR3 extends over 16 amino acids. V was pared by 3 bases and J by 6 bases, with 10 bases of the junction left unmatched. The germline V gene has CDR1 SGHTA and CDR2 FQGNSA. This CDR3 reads CASSFVPLAGRDTQYF. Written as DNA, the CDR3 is TGTGCCAGCAGCTTTGTCCCTCTAGCGGGGAGGGATACGCAGTATTTT. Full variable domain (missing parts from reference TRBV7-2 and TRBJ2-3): GAGVSQSPSNKVTEKGKDVELRCDPISGHTALYWYRQSLGQGLEFLIYFQGNSAPDKSGLPSDRFSAERTGGSVSTLTIQRTQQEDSAVYLCASSFVPLAGRDTQYFGPGTRLTVL.

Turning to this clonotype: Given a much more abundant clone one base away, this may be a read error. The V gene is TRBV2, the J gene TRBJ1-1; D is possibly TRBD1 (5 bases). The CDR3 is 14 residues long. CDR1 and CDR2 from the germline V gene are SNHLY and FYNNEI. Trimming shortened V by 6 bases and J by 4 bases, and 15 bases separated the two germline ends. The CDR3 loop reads CASSEAGTATEAFF. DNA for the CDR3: TGTGCCAGCAGCGAGGCGGGGACGGCCACTGAAGCTTTCTTT.

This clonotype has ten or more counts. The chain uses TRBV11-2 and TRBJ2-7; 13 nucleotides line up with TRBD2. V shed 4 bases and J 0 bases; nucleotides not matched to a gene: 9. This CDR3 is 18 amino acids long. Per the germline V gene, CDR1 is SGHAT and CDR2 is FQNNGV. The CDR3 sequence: CASSSPGLAGTNSYEQYF. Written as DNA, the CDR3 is TGTGCCAGCAGCTCGCCGGGACTAGCGGGGACGAACTCCTACGAGCAGTACTTC.

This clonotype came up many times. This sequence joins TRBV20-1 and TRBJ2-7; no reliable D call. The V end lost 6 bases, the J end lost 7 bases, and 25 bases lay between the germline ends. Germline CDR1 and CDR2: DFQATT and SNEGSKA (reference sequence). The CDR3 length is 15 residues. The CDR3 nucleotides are TGCAGTGCACTCTACAGAGACTCCCGTGTTGTTGAGCAGTACGTC. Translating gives CSALYRDSRVVEQYV.